This T cell receptor (beta chain) was retrieved from a study of OX40 agonist ivuxolimab in advanced cancers. V trimming: 6 bases; J trimming: 3 bases; junction bases outside the gene matches: 2. This CDR3 has 12 amino acids. The germline CDR1 and CDR2 sequences are WNHNN and SYGVQD (reference sequence). Method: immunoSEQ multiplex PCR; TCRdb's copy keeps in-frame clones and lacks some. This table holds under 95,000 clones, roughly 86% found once. This chain connects TRBV10-1 to TRBJ2-7; TRBD2 aligns across 7 bases. The receptor was derived from an adult with an advanced solid tumor such as melanoma, head and neck, liver or kidney cancer. The sample consisted of CD4+ or CD8+ T cells sorted from blood, taken in a trial of the OX40 agonist ivuxolimab. CDR3 sequence (DNA): TGCGCCAGCAGGGGGGGGAACTACGAGCAGTACTTC. Translation: CASRGGNYEQYF.